Listed below are T cell receptor beta chains from one sample, sequenced in a study of shared clonotypes between healthy human individuals. Sequencing used immunoSEQ multiplex PCR; TCRdb keeps in-frame clones, though not all of them. This sample has approximately 2.5 million clones, with roughly 92% found just once. Sequencing was done on a sample of naive CD4+ T cells sorted from blood. These receptors came from a man aged 18 to 30 in good health. The CDR3 runs from the conserved cysteine through the conserved F or W. The D gene is left open where the match is weak. Clone size appears in some rows only: once, few, many, or a class for an expanded clone.

D gene	V gene	J gene	clone size	CDR3 DNA	CDR3 protein
-	TRBV5-1	TRBJ2-3	-	TGCGCCAGCAGCTCGACTAAAAGCACAGATACGCAGTATTTT	CASSSTKSTDTQYF
-	TRBV25-1	TRBJ2-6	-	TGTGCCAGCAGTGAATTTGGGGCCAACGTCCTGACTTTC	CASSEFGANVLTF
-	TRBV11-3	TRBJ1-1	-	TGTGCCCCTTCCCCGGGAACTGAAGCTTTCTTT	CAPSPGTEAFF
-	TRBV2	TRBJ2-3	-	TGTGCCAGCAAACTAGACAGTGCTGCCACAGATACGCAGTATTTT	CASKLDSAATDTQYF
TRBD2	TRBV18	TRBJ2-1	-	TGTGCCAGCTCACCGGGGAGAACTAGCGCCAATGAGCAGTTCTTC	CASSPGRTSANEQFF
-	TRBV4-3	TRBJ1-1	-	TGCGCCAGCAGCCAAGATGCAGTGGGGCACCAAGCTTTCTTT	CASSQDAVGHQAFF
-	TRBV20-1	TRBJ1-1	-	TGCAGTCAGGGAAACACTGAAGCTTTCTTT	CSQGNTEAFF
TRBD1	TRBV5-1	TRBJ1-2	once	TGCGCCAGCAGCTTGGAGGGGGCTAAGAACTATGGCTACACCTTC	CASSLEGAKNYGYTF
-	TRBV18	TRBJ2-5	once	TGTGCCAGCTCACCGGTTCCGTCGGGAGAGACCCAGTACTTC	CASSPVPSGETQYF
TRBD1	TRBV6-1	TRBJ2-7	-	TGTGCCAGCAGGGGACAGGGCCCCTCGGTGGACGAGCAGTACTTC	CASRGQGPSVDEQYF
TRBD2	TRBV6-5	TRBJ2-2	-	TGTGCCAGCAGTTATATAGCGGGGAACACCGGGGAGCTGTTTTTT	CASSYIAGNTGELFF
-	TRBV21-1	TRBJ1-1	few	TGCCCCGGGAGGTTCCTAGTTGAAGCTTTCTTT	CPGRFLVEAFF
-	TRBV13	TRBJ2-4	-	TGTGCCAGCAGCTTAGGCCGAGGGAGGTTAGCCAAAAACATTCAGTACTTC	CASSLGRGRLAKNIQYF
TRBD1	TRBV5-1	TRBJ2-3	-	TGCGCCAGCAGCCCTCGCGACAGGGCGGCCACAGATACGCAGTATTTT	CASSPRDRAATDTQYF
TRBD2	TRBV6-1	TRBJ2-1	-	TGTGCCAGCAGTGCTGGGAAAGCGGGGTACAATGAGCAGTTCTTC	CASSAGKAGYNEQFF
TRBD1	TRBV5-5	TRBJ2-7	-	TGTGCCAGCAGCTTGGCACAGGGGGTCTACGAGCAGTACTTC	CASSLAQGVYEQYF
TRBD1	TRBV23-1	TRBJ2-7	-	TGCGCCGGCGGCCCTTGGGACAGGGGATACGAGCAGTACTTC	CAGGPWDRGYEQYF
-	TRBV6-6	TRBJ1-5	-	TGTGCCAGCAGAGCAGGGAATAGCAATCAGCCCCAGCATTTT	CASRAGNSNQPQHF
-	TRBV5-5	TRBJ2-3	-	TGTGCCAGCAGCTTGTCCCCCGTCGCGCTGAGGCCAGATACGCAGTATTTT	CASSLSPVALRPDTQYF
-	TRBV10-3	TRBJ2-5	-	TGTGCCATCAGTGAGTCCGGGGGAGGAGGAGAGACCCAGTACTTC	CAISESGGGGETQYF
-	TRBV11-2	TRBJ1-6	-	TGTGCCAGCAGCTTCGAACAGAAGAATTCACCCCTCCACTTT	CASSFEQKNSPLHF
-	TRBV5-4	TRBJ2-5	-	TGTGCCAGCAGCTCCTTCACGGGGGCATGGGAGACCCAGTACTTC	CASSSFTGAWETQYF
-	TRBV19	TRBJ1-2	-	TGTGCCAGTAGTATCGGGCTTTTGCTGCAGGTGGACTATGGCTACACCTTC	CASSIGLLLQVDYGYTF
-	TRBV27	TRBJ2-7	-	TGTGCCAGCAGTTTATCGGGGCGGGGAGCCTACGAGCAGTACTTC	CASSLSGRGAYEQYF
-	TRBV28	TRBJ1-5	-	TGTGCCAGCAGAACCTACAGGGAGGGTCAGCCCCAGCATTTT	CASRTYREGQPQHF
TRBD1	TRBV10-3	TRBJ2-5	once	TGTGCCATCAGCTTTGACAGGGGAGAGACCCAGTACTTC	CAISFDRGETQYF
-	TRBV28	TRBJ2-7	once	TGTGCCAGCAGTTTAAGGAGTTACGAGCAGTACTTC	CASSLRSYEQYF
TRBD2	TRBV12-5	TRBJ2-7	-	TGTGCTAGTGCCCCCCTAGCGGGAGGAGTCCACGAGCAGTACTTC	CASAPLAGGVHEQYF
-	TRBV19	TRBJ2-1	-	TGTGCCAGCAACCCGGGACCATACAATGAGCAGTTCTTC	CASNPGPYNEQFF
TRBD1	TRBV7-2	TRBJ1-6	-	TGTGCCAGCAGCTTATTTTCAGGGGGAGGCTATAATTCACCCCTCCACTTT	CASSLFSGGGYNSPLHF
-	TRBV6-5	TRBJ2-7	-	TGTGCCAGCAGTTACAAGGGTTCAGGGGAGCAGTACTTC	CASSYKGSGEQYF
-	TRBV28	TRBJ1-6	-	TGTGCCAGCAGTTTGGGGGGGGTGGCCTATAATTCACCCCTCCACTTT	CASSLGGVAYNSPLHF
TRBD1	TRBV6-1	TRBJ1-5	-	TGTGCCAGCGGGGAAACAGGGGGCAGGGGTCAGCCCCAGCATTTT	CASGETGGRGQPQHF
-	TRBV11-2	TRBJ2-5	-	TGTGCCAGCAGTATTACAGAGACCCAGTACTTC	CASSITETQYF
-	TRBV6-1	TRBJ2-2	-	TGTGCCAGCAGCCCGAGGTGGCCGAACACCGGGGAGCTGTTTTTT	CASSPRWPNTGELFF
TRBD2	TRBV2	TRBJ2-7	-	TGTGCCAGCAGTGAAGAAGCGGGAGATTCCTACGAGCAGTACTTC	CASSEEAGDSYEQYF
TRBD1	TRBV6-5	TRBJ1-1	-	TGTGCCAGCAGTTCGACCGGGACAGGGAACACTGAAGCTTTCTTT	CASSSTGTGNTEAFF
-	TRBV28	TRBJ2-7	-	TGTGCCAGCAGTCCCTACCAGGGGGGGTACGAGCAGTACTTC	CASSPYQGGYEQYF
-	TRBV5-8	TRBJ1-2	-	TGTGCCAGCAGCCCGCGACACATCCTAAGGACTAACTATGGCTACACCTTC	CASSPRHILRTNYGYTF
TRBD2	TRBV15	TRBJ2-5	-	TGTGCCACCAGCAGAGGGACTAGCGGGAGCGTGGGCCAAGAGACCCAGTACTTC	CATSRGTSGSVGQETQYF
TRBD1	TRBV16	TRBJ2-7	once	TGTGCCAGCAGCCGAATTGGCACAGGGGTATCCTACGAGCAGTACTTC	CASSRIGTGVSYEQYF
-	TRBV5-1	TRBJ1-2	-	TGCGCCAGCAGCTTGGGGCAGGGAAGCGGCTACACCTTC	CASSLGQGSGYTF
-	TRBV27	TRBJ1-2	-	TGTGCCAGCAGTTTTTGGGTGGGGGGAAGCGGCTACACCTTC	CASSFWVGGSGYTF
-	TRBV19	TRBJ2-5	-	TGTGCCAGTAAGCAGGGGAGGACGGCAGAGACCCAGTACTTC	CASKQGRTAETQYF
-	TRBV10-1	TRBJ1-5	-	TGCGCCAGCAGTGAGTCCAGCACAGGGAACCAGCCCCAGCATTTT	CASSESSTGNQPQHF
TRBD2	TRBV5-4	TRBJ2-3	-	TGTGCCAGCAGCTTGGGGCATAGCGGGCACGGAGATACGCAGTATTTT	CASSLGHSGHGDTQYF